This record covers a single T cell receptor beta chain. This sample was included in a study of blood T cell repertoires in COVID-19. Trimming shortened V by 0 bases and J by 4 bases, and 12 bases separated the two germline ends. Germline-derived CDR1 and CDR2 are SEHNR and FQNEAQ (reference sequence). This CDR3 is built from 16 residues. Seattle participants joined during active infection and were tracked over time. Profiling relied on immunoSEQ multiplex PCR, and the TCRdb table lists in-frame clones only, not all of them. The table lists 200,000 to 300,000 clones, around 90% of them singletons. Input material: peripheral blood. The TCR was taken from a person aged 18 to 30 with COVID-19, enrolled during active disease. J is TRBJ1-4 and V is TRBV7-9; no firm D call. The CDR3 reads CASSLALGPSNEKLFF. The CDR3 coding sequence is TGTGCCAGCAGCTTAGCGCTGGGCCCGAGTAATGAAAAACTGTTTTTT.